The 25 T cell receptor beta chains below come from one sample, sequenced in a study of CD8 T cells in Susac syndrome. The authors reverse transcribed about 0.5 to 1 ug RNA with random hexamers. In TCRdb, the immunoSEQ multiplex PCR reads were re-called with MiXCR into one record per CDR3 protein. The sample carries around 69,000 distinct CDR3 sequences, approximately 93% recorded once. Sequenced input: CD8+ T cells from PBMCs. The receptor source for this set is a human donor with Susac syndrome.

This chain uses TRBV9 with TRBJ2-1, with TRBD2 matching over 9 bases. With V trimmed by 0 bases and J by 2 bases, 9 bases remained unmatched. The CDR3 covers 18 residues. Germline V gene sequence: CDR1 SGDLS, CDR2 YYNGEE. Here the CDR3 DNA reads TGTGCCAGCAGCGTAGCCCCTCATAGCGGGGGCACCTACAATGAGCAGTTCTTC. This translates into CASSVAPHSGGTYNEQFF.

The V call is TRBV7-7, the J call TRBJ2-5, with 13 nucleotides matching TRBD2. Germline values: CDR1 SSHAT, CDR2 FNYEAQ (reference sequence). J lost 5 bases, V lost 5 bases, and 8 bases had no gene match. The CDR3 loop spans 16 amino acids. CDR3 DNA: TGTGCCAGCAGCCCTGGACTAGCGGGAGTAGGCGAGACCCAGTACTTC. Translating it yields CASSPGLAGVGETQYF.

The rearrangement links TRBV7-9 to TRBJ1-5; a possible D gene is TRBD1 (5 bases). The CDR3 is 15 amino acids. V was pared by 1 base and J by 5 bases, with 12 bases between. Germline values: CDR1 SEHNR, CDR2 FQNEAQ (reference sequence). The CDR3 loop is CASSLGTLRDQPQHF. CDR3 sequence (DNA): TGTGCCAGCAGCTTAGGGACACTCCGTGATCAGCCCCAGCATTTT.

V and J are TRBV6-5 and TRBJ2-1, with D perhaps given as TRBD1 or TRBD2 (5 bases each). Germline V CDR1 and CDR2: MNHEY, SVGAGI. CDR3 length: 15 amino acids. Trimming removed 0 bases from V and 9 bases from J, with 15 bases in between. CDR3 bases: TGTGCCAGCAGTTACTCGAGTGAGGGGCGCGGTGAGCAGTTCTTC. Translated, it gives CASSYSSEGRGEQFF.

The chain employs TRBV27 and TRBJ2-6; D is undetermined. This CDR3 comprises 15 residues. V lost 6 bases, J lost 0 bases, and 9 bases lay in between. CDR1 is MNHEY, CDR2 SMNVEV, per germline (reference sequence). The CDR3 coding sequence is TGTGCCAGCAGCACCGAAAACTCTGGGGCCAACGTCCTGACTTTC. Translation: CASSTENSGANVLTF.

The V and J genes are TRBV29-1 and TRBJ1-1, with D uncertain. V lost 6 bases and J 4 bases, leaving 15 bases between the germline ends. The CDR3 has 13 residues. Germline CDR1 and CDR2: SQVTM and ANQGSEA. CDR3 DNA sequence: TGCAGCGTGGGGATAGGGATGGGCACTGAAGCTTTCTTT. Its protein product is CSVGIGMGTEAFF.

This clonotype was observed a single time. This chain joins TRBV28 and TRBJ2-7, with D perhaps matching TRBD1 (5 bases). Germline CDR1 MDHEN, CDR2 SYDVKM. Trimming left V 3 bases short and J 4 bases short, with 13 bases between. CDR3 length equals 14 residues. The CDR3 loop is CASSLQGRGYEQYF. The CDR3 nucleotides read TGTGCCAGCAGTTTGCAGGGTAGGGGATACGAGCAGTACTTC.

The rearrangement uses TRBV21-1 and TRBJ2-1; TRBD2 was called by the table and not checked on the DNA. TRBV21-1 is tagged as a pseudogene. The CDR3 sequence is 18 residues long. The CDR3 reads CASTGTSGRGIKYNEQFF. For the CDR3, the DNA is TGTGCCAGCACCGGGACTAGCGGGAGGGGGATAAAGTACAATGAGCAGTTCTTC.

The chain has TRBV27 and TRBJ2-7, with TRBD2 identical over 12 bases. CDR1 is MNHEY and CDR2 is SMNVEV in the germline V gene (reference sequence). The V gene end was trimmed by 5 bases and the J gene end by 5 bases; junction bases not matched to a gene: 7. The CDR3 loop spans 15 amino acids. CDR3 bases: TGTGCCAGCAGTACCCTAGCGGGAGGGAATAACGAGCAGTACTTC. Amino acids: CASSTLAGGNNEQYF.

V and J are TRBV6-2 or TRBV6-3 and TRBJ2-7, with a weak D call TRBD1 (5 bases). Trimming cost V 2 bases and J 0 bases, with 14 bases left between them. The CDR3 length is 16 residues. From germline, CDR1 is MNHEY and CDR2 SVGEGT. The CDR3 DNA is TGTGCCAGCAGTTACAATAGACAGCAACACTCCTACGAGCAGTACTTC. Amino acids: CASSYNRQQHSYEQYF.

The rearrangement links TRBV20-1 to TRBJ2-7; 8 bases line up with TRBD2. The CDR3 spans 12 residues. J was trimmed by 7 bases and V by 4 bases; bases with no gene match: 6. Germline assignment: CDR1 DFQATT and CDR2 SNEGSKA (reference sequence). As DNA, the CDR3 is TGCAGTGCTAATCGACTAGCGCGGGAGCAGTACTTC. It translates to CSANRLAREQYF.

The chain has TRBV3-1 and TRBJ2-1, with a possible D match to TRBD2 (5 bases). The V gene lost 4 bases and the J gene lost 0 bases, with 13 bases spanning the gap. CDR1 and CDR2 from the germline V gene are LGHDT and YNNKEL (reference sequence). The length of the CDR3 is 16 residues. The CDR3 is CASSPILESSYNEQFF. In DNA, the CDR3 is TGTGCCAGCAGCCCCATACTAGAAAGCTCCTACAATGAGCAGTTCTTC.

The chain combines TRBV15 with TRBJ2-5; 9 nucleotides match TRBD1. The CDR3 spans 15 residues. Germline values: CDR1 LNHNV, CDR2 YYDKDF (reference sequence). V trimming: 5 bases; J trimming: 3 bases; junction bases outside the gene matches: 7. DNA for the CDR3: TGTGCCACCAGCGGGATGAGGGACAGGGAAGAGACCCAGTACTTC. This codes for CATSGMRDREETQYF. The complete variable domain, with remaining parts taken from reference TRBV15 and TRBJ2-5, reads DAMVIQNPRYQVTQFGKPVTLSCSQTLNHNVMYWYQQKSSQAPKLLFHYYDKDFNNEADTPDNFQSRRPNTSFCFLDIRSPGLGDTAMYLCATSGMRDREETQYFGPGTRLLVL.

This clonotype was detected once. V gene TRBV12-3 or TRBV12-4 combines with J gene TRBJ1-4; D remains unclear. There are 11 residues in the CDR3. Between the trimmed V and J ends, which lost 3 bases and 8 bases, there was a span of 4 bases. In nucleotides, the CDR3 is TGTGCCAGCAGTTTTAAGGAAAAACTGTTTTTT. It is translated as CASSFKEKLFF.

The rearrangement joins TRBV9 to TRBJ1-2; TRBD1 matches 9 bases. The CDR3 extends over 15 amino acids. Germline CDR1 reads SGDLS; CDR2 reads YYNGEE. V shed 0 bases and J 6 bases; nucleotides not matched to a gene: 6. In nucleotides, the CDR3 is TGTGCCAGCAGCGTAGTTGGGACAGGGAACGATGGCTACACCTTC. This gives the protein CASSVVGTGNDGYTF. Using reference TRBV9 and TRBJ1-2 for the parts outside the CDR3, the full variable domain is DSGVTQTPKHLITATGQRVTLRCSPRSGDLSVYWYQQSLDQGLQFLIQYYNGEERAKGNILERFSAQQFPDLHSELNLSSLELGDSALYFCASSVVGTGNDGYTFGSGTRLTVV.

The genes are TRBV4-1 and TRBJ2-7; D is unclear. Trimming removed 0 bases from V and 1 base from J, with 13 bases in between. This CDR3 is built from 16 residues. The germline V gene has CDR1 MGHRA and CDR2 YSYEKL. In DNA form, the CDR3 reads TGCGCCAGCAGCCAAGATATCGCTGGGGTTTCCTACGAGCAGTACTTC. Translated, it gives CASSQDIAGVSYEQYF.

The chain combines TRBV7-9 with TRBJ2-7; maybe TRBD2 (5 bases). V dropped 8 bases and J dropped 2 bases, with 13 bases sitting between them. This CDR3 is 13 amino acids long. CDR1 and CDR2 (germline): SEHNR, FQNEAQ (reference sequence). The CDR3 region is CASSPDGAYEQYF. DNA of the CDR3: TGTGCCAGCTCGCCAGACGGGGCCTACGAGCAGTACTTC.

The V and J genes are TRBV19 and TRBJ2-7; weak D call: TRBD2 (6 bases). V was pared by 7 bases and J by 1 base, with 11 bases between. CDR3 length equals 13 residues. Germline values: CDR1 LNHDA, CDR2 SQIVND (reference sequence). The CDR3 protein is CASKAGNSYEQYF. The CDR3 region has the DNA TGTGCCAGTAAGGCGGGAAATTCCTACGAGCAGTACTTC.

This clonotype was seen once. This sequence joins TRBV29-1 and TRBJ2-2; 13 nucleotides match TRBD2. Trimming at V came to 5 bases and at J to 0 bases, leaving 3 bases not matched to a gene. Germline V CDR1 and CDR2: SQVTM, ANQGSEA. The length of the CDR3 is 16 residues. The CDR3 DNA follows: TGCAGCGTTTTCGGACTAGCGGGAGCGAACACCGGGGAGCTGTTTTTT. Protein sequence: CSVFGLAGANTGELFF.

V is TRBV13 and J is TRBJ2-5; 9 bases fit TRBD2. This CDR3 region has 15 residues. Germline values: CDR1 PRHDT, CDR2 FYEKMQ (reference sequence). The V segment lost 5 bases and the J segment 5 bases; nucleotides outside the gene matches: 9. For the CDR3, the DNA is TGTGCCAGCAGCCATATAATAGCGGGAGAGGAGACCCAGTACTTC. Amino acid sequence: CASSHIIAGEETQYF.

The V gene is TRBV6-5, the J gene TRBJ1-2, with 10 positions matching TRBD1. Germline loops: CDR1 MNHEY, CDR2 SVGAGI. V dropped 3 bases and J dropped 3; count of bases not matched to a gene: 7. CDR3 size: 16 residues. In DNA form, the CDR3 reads TGTGCCAGCAGTTATAACCGGGACAGGGGAGACTATGGCTACACCTTC. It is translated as CASSYNRDRGDYGYTF.

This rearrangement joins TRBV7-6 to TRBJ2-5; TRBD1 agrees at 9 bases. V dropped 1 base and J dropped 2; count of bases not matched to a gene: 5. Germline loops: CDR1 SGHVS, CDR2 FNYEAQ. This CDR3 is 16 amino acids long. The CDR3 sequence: CASSLGDRERQETQYF. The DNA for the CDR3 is TGTGCCAGCAGCTTAGGGGACAGGGAGAGACAAGAGACCCAGTACTTC.

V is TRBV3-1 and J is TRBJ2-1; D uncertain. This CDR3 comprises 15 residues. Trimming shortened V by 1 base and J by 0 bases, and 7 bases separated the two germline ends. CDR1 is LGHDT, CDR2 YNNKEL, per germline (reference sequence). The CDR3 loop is CASSQGQSSYNEQFF. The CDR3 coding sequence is TGTGCCAGCAGCCAAGGGCAGAGCTCCTACAATGAGCAGTTCTTC.

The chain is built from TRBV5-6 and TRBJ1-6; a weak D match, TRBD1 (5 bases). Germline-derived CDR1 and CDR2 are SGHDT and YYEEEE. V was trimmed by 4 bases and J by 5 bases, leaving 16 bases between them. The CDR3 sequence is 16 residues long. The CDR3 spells CASSAPGGVDNSPLHF. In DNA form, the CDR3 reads TGTGCCAGCAGCGCACCCGGGGGGGTTGATAATTCACCCCTCCACTTT.

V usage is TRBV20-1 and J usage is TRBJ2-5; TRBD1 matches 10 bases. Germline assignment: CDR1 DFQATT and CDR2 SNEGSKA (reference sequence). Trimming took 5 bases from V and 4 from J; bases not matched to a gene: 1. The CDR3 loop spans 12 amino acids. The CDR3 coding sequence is TGCAGTGCTGACAGGGGGCGAGAGACCCAGTACTTC. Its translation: CSADRGRETQYF.